This entry lists 22 T cell receptor beta chains sequenced from one sample in a study of cytomegalovirus exposure and HLA in healthy donors. PCR was performed using 60 Vbeta and 13 Jbeta primers. Assay used: immunoSEQ multiplex PCR; TCRdb lists only in-frame clones, some missing. Among roughly 160,000 clones listed, just under 80% were seen once. Sequencing was performed on PBMCs. The source is a woman aged 45-65 years in good health and CMV-seropositive.

J is TRBJ2-7 and V is TRBV15; unclear D gene. Looked up from germline, CDR1 is LNHNV and CDR2 is YYDKDF (reference sequence). V was shortened by 2 bases and J by 0 bases, with 2 bases between the two germline ends. This CDR3 is built from 12 residues. CDR3 DNA sequence: TGTGCCACCAGCAGACACTCCTACGAGCAGTACTTC. It is translated as CATSRHSYEQYF.

The chain joins TRBV27 to TRBJ2-1; 11 bases map to TRBD2. CDR1 MNHEY and CDR2 SMNVEV come from the germline V gene (reference sequence). The CDR3 length is 16 residues. Unmatched junction bases numbered 5, after V lost 1 base and J lost 6 bases. The CDR3 here is CASSLWTSGQVNEQFF. CDR3 sequence (DNA): TGTGCCAGCAGTTTATGGACTAGCGGGCAGGTCAATGAGCAGTTCTTC.

This clone was seen a single time. The genes are TRBV4-1 and TRBJ1-3; no clear D. Trimming took off 0 bases at V and 3 bases at J, with 12 bases between the two ends. From germline, CDR1 is MGHRA and CDR2 YSYEKL. This CDR3 contains 16 residues. The CDR3 bases are TGCGCCAGCAGCCAAGATATACGGGGAAATGGAAACACCATATATTTT. Protein sequence: CASSQDIRGNGNTIYF.

This chain joins TRBV14 and TRBJ2-5; 10 nucleotides agree with TRBD1. V lost 4 bases and J lost 5; bases outside the gene matches: 10. CDR1 is SGHDN, CDR2 FVKESK, per germline. The CDR3 consists of 16 residues. Here the CDR3 DNA reads TGTGCCAGCAGCCTCCCGAGACAGGGGGCCCGGGAGACCCAGTACTTC. It codes for CASSLPRQGARETQYF.

The chain couples TRBV7-2 to TRBJ2-4; D might be TRBD2 (6 bases). Trimming left V 5 bases short and J 4 bases short, with 9 bases between. In germline, CDR1 is SGHTA, CDR2 FQGNSA. CDR3 size: 13 residues. The DNA of the CDR3 is TGTGCCAGCAGCCGGGACTGGAAAAACATTCAGTACTTC. It translates to CASSRDWKNIQYF.

This clone was seen only once. CDR3 DNA sequence: TGTGCCAGCAGTCCTCAACCCCTAGAAATTAAGACCCAGTACTTC. It yields the protein CASSPQPLEIKTQYF. The chain joins TRBV6-9 to TRBJ2-5; D unresolved. The CDR3 has 15 amino acids. The V end lost 5 bases, the J end lost 6 bases, and 19 bases lay between the germline ends. Germline assignment: CDR1 MNHGY and CDR2 SVAAGI.

This clone was counted a few times. The V call is TRBV10-3, the J call TRBJ1-1; 8 positions match TRBD1. J lost 4 bases, V lost 7 bases, and 11 bases had no gene match. This CDR3 spans 15 amino acids. Germline V CDR1 and CDR2: ENHRY, SYGVKD. CDR3 sequence reads: CAIKADGQGFTEAFF. The CDR3 coding sequence is TGTGCCATCAAGGCGGACGGACAGGGATTCACTGAAGCTTTCTTT.

The genes are TRBV18 and TRBJ2-7, with 10 bases that match TRBD2. J lost 5 bases, V lost 3 bases, and 13 bases had no gene match. CDR3 size: 17 residues. The germline V gene encodes CDR1 KGHSH and CDR2 LQKENI. As DNA, the CDR3 is TGTGCCAGCTCACCTAGCGGGAGGCCGCACGGTGTCAACGAGCAGTACTTC. The encoded protein is CASSPSGRPHGVNEQYF.

The chain has TRBV9 and TRBJ2-5; 9 bases line up with TRBD1. The J call is doubtful: the DNA matches TRBJ2-7 better. From germline, CDR1 is SGDLS and CDR2 YYNGEE. This CDR3 has 15 amino acids. The CDR3 nucleotides read TGTGCCAGCAGCGTAGCCGGGACAGGGATCTACGAGCAGTACTTC. This gives the protein CASSVAGTGIYEQYF.

This clone came up a few times. The chain has TRBV9 and TRBJ2-4; 9 nucleotides match TRBD1. The V segment lost 3 bases and the J segment 1 base; nucleotides outside the gene matches: 8. The germline V gene encodes CDR1 SGDLS and CDR2 YYNGEE. The CDR3 has 17 amino acids. The CDR3 sequence: CASSAGQGEVAKNIQYF. The CDR3 coding sequence is TGTGCCAGCAGCGCGGGACAGGGAGAAGTCGCCAAAAACATTCAGTACTTC.

The genes are TRBV7-6 and TRBJ2-1; D perhaps matches TRBD1 (5 bases). Deletions cut 1 base from V and 2 bases from J, with 15 bases between. This CDR3 has 17 amino acids. Germline V lookup: CDR1 SGHVS, CDR2 FNYEAQ. CDR3 bases: TGTGCCAGCAGCTTAGGTATAAGGGGCGGTACCTACAATGAGCAGTTCTTC. This gives the protein CASSLGIRGGTYNEQFF.

The chain employs TRBV28 and TRBJ2-5; D unresolved. This CDR3 is built from 12 residues. Trimming cost V 2 bases and J 11 bases, with 12 bases left between them. Germline V gives CDR1 MDHEN, CDR2 SYDVKM. In DNA, the CDR3 is TGTGCCAGCAGTTTACGGCAGTCGGAGCAGTACTTC. Translation gives CASSLRQSEQYF.

The gene calls are TRBV27 and TRBJ2-7, with D possibly matching TRBD2 (6 bases). CDR3 size: 14 residues. Germline CDR1 MNHEY, CDR2 SMNVEV (reference sequence). Deletions cut 5 bases from V and 1 base from J, with 12 bases between. Here the CDR3 reads CASSLRGLSYEQYF. Written as DNA, the CDR3 is TGTGCCAGCAGTCTAAGGGGACTGTCCTACGAGCAGTACTTC.

The gene calls are TRBV11-3 and TRBJ2-1; 9 bases are a match to TRBD1. Losses at the gene ends were 7 bases for V and 10 bases for J; bases not matched to a gene: 11. CDR3 length equals 14 residues. From germline, CDR1 is SGHNT and CDR2 YENEEA. The CDR3: CASMPLGQGEEQFF. CDR3 nucleotide sequence: TGTGCCAGCATGCCCTTGGGACAGGGCGAGGAGCAGTTCTTC.

This rearrangement joins TRBV18 to TRBJ1-2; TRBD1 might be the D (6 bases). V was shortened by 3 bases and J by 6 bases, with 17 bases between the two germline ends. The CDR3 has 15 residues. Germline CDR1 and CDR2: KGHSH and LQKENI. CDR3 DNA sequence: TGTGCCAGCTCACCTACGCGGAACAGGGAGCATGGCTACACCTTC. Its translation is CASSPTRNREHGYTF.

The count of this clone is one. An end of the junction differs from the germline gene, which may be a read error. This chain joins TRBV4-3 and TRBJ2-1; a possible D gene is TRBD2 (5 bases). The CDR3 is made up of 14 amino acids. CDR1 and CDR2 from the germline V gene are LGHNA and YSLEER. The CDR3 DNA reads TGCGCCAGCAGCCAAGCCCGGGGTAGGAATGGGCAGTTCTTC. It codes for CASSQARGRNGQFF.

This chain links TRBV6-5 with TRBJ1-5; D gene unclear. Trimming took 4 bases from V and 6 from J, leaving 7 bases between them. The CDR3 has 12 residues. CDR1 is MNHEY and CDR2 is SVGAGI in the germline V gene. CDR3 DNA sequence: TGTGCCAGCAGTTCCCCCAGTCAGCCCCAGCATTTT. It yields the protein CASSSPSQPQHF.

In the case of this clone: Germline is not matched at one junction end, which may reflect a read error. This chain joins TRBV5-4 and TRBJ2-4, with 8 positions matching TRBD1. CDR1 and CDR2 from the germline V gene are SGHNT and YYREEE (reference sequence). The CDR3 extends over 15 amino acids. CDR3 protein: CAGSSPGQGADIQYF. The CDR3 region has the DNA TGTGCCGGCAGCTCCCCCGGACAGGGTGCAGACATTCAGTACTTC.

The chain joins TRBV18 to TRBJ1-5; the D gene is possibly TRBD1 (6 bases). With 0 bases removed from V and 10 bases from J, the gap between germline ends came to 19 bases. The CDR3 has 16 residues. Per germline, CDR1 KGHSH and CDR2 LQKENI. CDR3 coding DNA: TGTGCCAGCTCACCACCGGGGGGGGCAGCCCCTAGTCCCCAGCATTTT. Amino acid sequence: CASSPPGGAAPSPQHF.

The CDR3 loop reads CASSSTGRTSGSSYNEQFF. The CDR3 region has the DNA TGTGCCAGCAGTTCCACTGGGCGGACTAGCGGGAGCTCCTACAATGAGCAGTTCTTC. V usage is TRBV28 and J usage is TRBJ2-1, with 13 bases lining up with TRBD2. V was clipped by 4 bases and J by 0 bases; unmatched bases: 9. Germline loops: CDR1 MDHEN, CDR2 SYDVKM. The CDR3 runs to 19 residues.

The chain is built from TRBV6-1 and TRBJ2-5; 11 nucleotides match TRBD2. Germline CDR1 and CDR2: MNHNS and SASEGT. J gave up 1 base and V 5 bases, and 3 bases lay outside the gene matches. This CDR3 has 15 amino acids. Here the CDR3 DNA reads TGTGCCAGCAGTCATAGCGGGGGGGCCCAAGAGACCCAGTACTTC. Its translation is CASSHSGGAQETQYF.

As to this clone: Germline is not matched at one junction end, which may reflect a read error. This chain uses TRBV28 with TRBJ2-7; weak D call: TRBD1 (5 bases). Germline CDR1 is MDHEN and CDR2 is SYDVKM. This CDR3 region has 14 residues. CDR3 amino acids: CASSKDSPAYEQYF. The CDR3 DNA sequence: TGTGCCAGCAGTAAAGACAGTCCCGCCTACGAGCAGTACTTT.